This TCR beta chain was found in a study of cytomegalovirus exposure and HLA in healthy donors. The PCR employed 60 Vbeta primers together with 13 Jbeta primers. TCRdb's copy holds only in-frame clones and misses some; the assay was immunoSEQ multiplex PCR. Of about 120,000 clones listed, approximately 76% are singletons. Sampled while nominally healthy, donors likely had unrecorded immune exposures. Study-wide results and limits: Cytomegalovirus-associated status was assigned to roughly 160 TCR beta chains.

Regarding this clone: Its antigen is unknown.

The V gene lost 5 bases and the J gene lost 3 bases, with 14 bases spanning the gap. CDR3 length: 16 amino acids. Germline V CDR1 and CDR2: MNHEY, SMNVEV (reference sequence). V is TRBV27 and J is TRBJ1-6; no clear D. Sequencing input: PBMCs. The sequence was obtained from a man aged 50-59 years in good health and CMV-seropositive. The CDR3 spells CASSPYPGDYNSPLHF. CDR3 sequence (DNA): TGTGCCAGCAGTCCTTACCCGGGAGACTATAATTCACCCCTCCACTTT.